This is a list of T cell receptor beta chains from one sample in a study of PD-L1 blockade in urothelial cancer. TCRdb's table, derived via immunoSEQ multiplex PCR, lists solely in-frame clones and lacks some. Of tens of thousands of clones listed, 82% are singletons. The source material was PBMCs, sampled around atezolizumab (anti-PD-L1) treatment. These receptors were taken from a man aged 60 to 69 with urothelial cancer. The conserved cysteine and the conserved F or W are not part of the CDR3 here. For some rows the clone size is stated as once, few or many, or as a class when expanded; others skip it.

NA	TRBV30	TRBJ1-5	AWNKGGGADQPQH
once	TRBV7-9	TRBJ1-6	ASSLGGDLNSPLH
NA	TRBV2	TRBJ2-5	ASSEAFDREETQY
NA	TRBV6-1	NA	ASSESAGDSREQY
NA	TRBV28	TRBJ2-3	ASSPLDKTDTQY
NA	TRBV7-2	TRBJ1-5	ASSLSTGRNQPQH
medium-sized	TRBV7-8	TRBJ1-6	ASRLTGGRNSPLH
NA	TRBV28	TRBJ1-2	ASSTTGGAGGGYT
NA	TRBV18	TRBJ1-5	ASSQGASNQPQH
NA	TRBV7-2	TRBJ2-3	ASSRNTGGTDTQY
NA	TRBV18	TRBJ2-1	ASSVEGQGWNEQF
NA	TRBV5-1	TRBJ1-2	ASSSLELGGDYGYT
NA	TRBV18	TRBJ2-5	ASSPEGAETQY
NA	TRBV4-2	TRBJ2-7	ASSQSTGGDYEQY
NA	TRBV7-9	TRBJ2-7	ASSPWTGGRNKQY
NA	TRBV5-1	TRBJ2-2	ASSLEVWTYNTGELF
NA	TRBV6-1	TRBJ2-7	ASSRDRGYYEQY
NA	TRBV7-8	TRBJ2-7	ASSLGAGFQYEQY
NA	TRBV5-3	TRBJ2-1	ARSLARSYNEQF
NA	TRBV7-2	TRBJ2-5	ASSDEWASDQETQY
NA	TRBV5-1	TRBJ2-3	ASSRSGGETDTQY
NA	TRBV11-2	TRBJ1-1	ASSLDRDRGAF
few	TRBV9	TRBJ1-2	ASSPQVGGGSGYT
NA	TRBV10-2	TRBJ2-3	ASSESIRREDTQY
once	TRBV19	TRBJ1-1	ASSPGPSGAF
NA	TRBV28	TRBJ1-2	ASSLLPGQITDGYT
NA	TRBV28	TRBJ2-7	ASSSLMTRQGAYEQY
few	TRBV6-1	TRBJ2-1	ASSEIRPATGPPGTATYNEQF
NA	TRBV27	TRBJ1-5	ASRRTGGYQPQH
NA	TRBV25-1	TRBJ2-3	ASSEFRGGPDGTDTQY
NA	TRBV5-1	TRBJ1-3	ASSFVAQGEGNTIY
NA	TRBV6-5	TRBJ2-7	ASGGKGHYEQY
NA	TRBV30	TRBJ1-2	AWSEGGDYT
NA	TRBV29-1	TRBJ2-1	SVDLRGWDEQF
NA	TRBV28	TRBJ2-7	ASRLGAGAGYEQY
NA	TRBV2	TRBJ2-5	ASLYEAGPLGGQY
once	TRBV5-1	TRBJ2-2	ASSGQGADGELF
few	TRBV2	TRBJ1-2	ASSPGTALNYGYT
medium-sized	TRBV30	TRBJ1-6	AWSKFDRENSPLH
NA	TRBV5-1	TRBJ2-7	ASSFTSSYEQY
NA	TRBV5-1	TRBJ2-3	ASGTGLHTDTQY
NA	TRBV6-1	TRBJ1-4	ASSDGQGISTNEKLF
NA	TRBV6-1	TRBJ2-7	ASRGPTGASYEQY
NA	TRBV9	TRBJ2-7	ASSFEARGEQY
NA	TRBV5-4	TRBJ2-5	ASSLGTSGGMETQY
NA	TRBV4-1	TRBJ2-1	ASSQEDSRDSAYNEQF
few	TRBV30	TRBJ1-3	AWSLRLGGTIY